This T cell receptor beta chain was recorded in a study of blood T cell repertoires in COVID-19. About the research overall: The United States, Italy and Spain provided the acute and convalescent COVID-19 samples. T cells, B-cell-depleted T cells, or PBMCs supplied cDNA or gDNA.

This clone was recorded a few times. This CDR3 comprises 16 residues. After removal of 3 bases from V and 4 bases from J, the junction contained 3 bases not matched to a gene. The germline V gene encodes CDR1 LGHNA and CDR2 YSLEER. Authors' data handling: Estimated nucleated cell counts came from reference gene primer amplification. Data came from immunoSEQ multiplex PCR; TCRdb stores just in-frame clones and leaves some out. Clone size and V and J calls were adopted from that table, with D and trimming inferred from the DNA. In the table there are about 230,000 clones, less than 90% of which are singletons.

The V call is TRBV4-3, the J call TRBJ2-1; 13 nucleotides agree with TRBD2. The TCR originated in a woman older than 75 with active or convalescent COVID-19. The sequenced sample was peripheral blood. In DNA, the CDR3 is TGCGCCAGCAGCCAGGGACTAGCGGGGCGGTACAATGAGCAGTTCTTC. Its protein product is CASSQGLAGRYNEQFF.